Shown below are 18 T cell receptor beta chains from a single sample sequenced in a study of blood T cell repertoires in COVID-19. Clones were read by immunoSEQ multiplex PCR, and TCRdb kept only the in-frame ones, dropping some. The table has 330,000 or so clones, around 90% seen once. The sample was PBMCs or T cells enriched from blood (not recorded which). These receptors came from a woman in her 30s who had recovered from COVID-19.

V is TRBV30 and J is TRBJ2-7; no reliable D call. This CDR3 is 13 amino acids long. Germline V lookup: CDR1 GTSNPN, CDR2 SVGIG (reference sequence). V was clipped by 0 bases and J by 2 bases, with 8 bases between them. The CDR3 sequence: CAWSVHLTYEQYF. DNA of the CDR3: TGTGCCTGGAGTGTACATCTGACCTACGAGCAGTACTTC.

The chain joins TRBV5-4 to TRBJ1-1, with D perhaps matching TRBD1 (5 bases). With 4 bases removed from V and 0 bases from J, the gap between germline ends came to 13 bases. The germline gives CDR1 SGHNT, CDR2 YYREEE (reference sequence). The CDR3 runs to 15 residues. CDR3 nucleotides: TGTGCCAGCAGCCAGGAGTCAGGGCTGAACACTGAAGCTTTCTTT. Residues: CASSQESGLNTEAFF. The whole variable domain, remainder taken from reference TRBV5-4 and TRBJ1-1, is ETGVTQSPTHLIKTRGQQVTLRCSSQSGHNTVSWYQQALGQGPQFIFQYYREEENGRGNFPPRFSGLQFPNYSSELNVNALELDDSALYLCASSQESGLNTEAFFGQGTRLTVV.

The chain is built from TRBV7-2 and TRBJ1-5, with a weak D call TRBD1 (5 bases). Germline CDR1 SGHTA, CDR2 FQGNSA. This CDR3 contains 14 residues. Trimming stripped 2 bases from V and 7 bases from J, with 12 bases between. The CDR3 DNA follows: TGTGCCAGCAGCTTACAGGGTAAAGGACAGCCCCAGCATTTT. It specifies CASSLQGKGQPQHF. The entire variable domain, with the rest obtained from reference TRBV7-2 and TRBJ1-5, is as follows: GAGVSQSPSNKVTEKGKDVELRCDPISGHTALYWYRQSLGQGLEFLIYFQGNSAPDKSGLPSDRFSAERTGGSVSTLTIQRTQQEDSAVYLCASSLQGKGQPQHFGDGTRLSIL.

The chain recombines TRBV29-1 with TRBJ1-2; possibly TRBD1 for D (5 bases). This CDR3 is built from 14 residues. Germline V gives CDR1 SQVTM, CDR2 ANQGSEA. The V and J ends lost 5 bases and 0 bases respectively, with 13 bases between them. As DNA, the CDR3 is TGCAGCGTTCCGGGGGTGGGAGCTAACTATGGCTACACCTTC. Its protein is CSVPGVGANYGYTF.

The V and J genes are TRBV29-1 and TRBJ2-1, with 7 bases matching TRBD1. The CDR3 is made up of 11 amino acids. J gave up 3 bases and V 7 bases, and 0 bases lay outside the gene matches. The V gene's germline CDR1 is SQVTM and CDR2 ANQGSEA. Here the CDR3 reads CSGQGYNEQFF. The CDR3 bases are TGCAGCGGACAGGGCTACAATGAGCAGTTCTTC.

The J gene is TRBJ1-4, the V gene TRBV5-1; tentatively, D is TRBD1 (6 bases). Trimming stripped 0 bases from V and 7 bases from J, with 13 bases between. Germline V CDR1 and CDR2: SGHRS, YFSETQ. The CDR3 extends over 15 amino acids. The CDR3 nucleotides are TGCGCCAGCAGCTTGGTTACAGGGCAGGGTGAAAAACTGTTTTTT. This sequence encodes CASSLVTGQGEKLFF.

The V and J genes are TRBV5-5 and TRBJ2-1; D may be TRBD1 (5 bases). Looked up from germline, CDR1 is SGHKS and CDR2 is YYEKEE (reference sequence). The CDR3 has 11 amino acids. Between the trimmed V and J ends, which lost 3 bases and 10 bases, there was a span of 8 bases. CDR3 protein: CASSYDREQFF. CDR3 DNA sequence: TGTGCCAGCAGCTACGACAGAGAGCAGTTCTTC.

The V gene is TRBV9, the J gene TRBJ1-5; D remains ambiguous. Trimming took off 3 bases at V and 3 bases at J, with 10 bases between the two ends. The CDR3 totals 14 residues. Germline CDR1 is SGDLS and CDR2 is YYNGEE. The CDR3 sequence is CASSAGVDNQPQHF. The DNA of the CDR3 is TGTGCCAGCAGCGCTGGAGTCGACAATCAGCCCCAGCATTTT.

Here the CDR3 DNA reads TGTGCCAGCAGTGGGACAGGGGTAGGGGGCCACTATGGCTACACCTTC. Its protein is CASSGTGVGGHYGYTF. The chain carries TRBV2 and TRBJ1-2, with 9 nucleotides matching TRBD1. After removal of 4 bases from V and 3 bases from J, the junction contained 9 bases not matched to a gene. This CDR3 region has 16 residues. CDR1 and CDR2 from the germline V gene are SNHLY and FYNNEI.

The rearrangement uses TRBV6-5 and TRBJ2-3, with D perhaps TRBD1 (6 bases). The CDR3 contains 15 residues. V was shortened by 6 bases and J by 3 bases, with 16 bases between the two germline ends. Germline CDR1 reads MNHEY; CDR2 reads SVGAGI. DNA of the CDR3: TGTGCCAGCAGCCGCCTACAGGGTCAAACAGATACGCAGTATTTT. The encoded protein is CASSRLQGQTDTQYF.

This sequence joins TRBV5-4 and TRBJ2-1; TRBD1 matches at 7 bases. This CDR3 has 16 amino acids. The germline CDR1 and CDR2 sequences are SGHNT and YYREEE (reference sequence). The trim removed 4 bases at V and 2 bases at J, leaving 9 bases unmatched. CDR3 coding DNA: TGTGCCAGCAGCCCCACCGGGACAGCCACCTACAATGAGCAGTTCTTC. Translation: CASSPTGTATYNEQFF.

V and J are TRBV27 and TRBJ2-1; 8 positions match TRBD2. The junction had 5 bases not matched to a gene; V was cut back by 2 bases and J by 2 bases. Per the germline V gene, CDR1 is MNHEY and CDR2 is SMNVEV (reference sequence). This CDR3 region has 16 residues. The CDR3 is CASSLLGTSAYNEQFF. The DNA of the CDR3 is TGTGCCAGCAGTTTACTGGGGACTAGTGCCTACAATGAGCAGTTCTTC.

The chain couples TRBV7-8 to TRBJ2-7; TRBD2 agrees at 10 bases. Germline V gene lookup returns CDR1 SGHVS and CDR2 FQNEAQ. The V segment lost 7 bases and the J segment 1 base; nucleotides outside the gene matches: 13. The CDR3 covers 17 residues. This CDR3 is CASTQGSGRPRSYEQYF. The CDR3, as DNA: TGTGCCAGCACCCAGGGTAGCGGGAGGCCGCGTTCCTACGAGCAGTACTTC.

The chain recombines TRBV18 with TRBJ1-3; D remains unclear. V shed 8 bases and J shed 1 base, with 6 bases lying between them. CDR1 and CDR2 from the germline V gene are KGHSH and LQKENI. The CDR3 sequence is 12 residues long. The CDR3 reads CASAESGNTIYF. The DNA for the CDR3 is TGTGCCAGCGCAGAATCTGGAAACACCATATATTTT.

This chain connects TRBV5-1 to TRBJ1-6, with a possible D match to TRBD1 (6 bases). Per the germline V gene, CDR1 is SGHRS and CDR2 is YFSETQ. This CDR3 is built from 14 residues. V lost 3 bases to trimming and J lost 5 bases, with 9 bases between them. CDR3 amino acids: CASSWTVNNSPLHF. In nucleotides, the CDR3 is TGCGCCAGCAGCTGGACAGTGAATAATTCACCCCTCCACTTT.

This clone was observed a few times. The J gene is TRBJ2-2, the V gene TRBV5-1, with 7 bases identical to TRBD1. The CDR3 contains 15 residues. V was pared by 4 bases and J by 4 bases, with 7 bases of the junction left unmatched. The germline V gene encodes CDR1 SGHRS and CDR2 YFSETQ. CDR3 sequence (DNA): TGCGCCAGCAGCGCGACAGGGTTGGGCACCGGGGAGCTGTTTTTT. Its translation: CASSATGLGTGELFF.

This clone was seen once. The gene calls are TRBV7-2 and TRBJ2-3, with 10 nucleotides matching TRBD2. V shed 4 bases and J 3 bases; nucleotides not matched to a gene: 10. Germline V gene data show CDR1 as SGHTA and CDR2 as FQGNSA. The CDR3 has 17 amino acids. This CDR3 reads CASSSLGSGGVTDTQYF. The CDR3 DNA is TGTGCCAGCAGCTCCCTGGGGAGCGGGGGGGTGACAGATACGCAGTATTTT.

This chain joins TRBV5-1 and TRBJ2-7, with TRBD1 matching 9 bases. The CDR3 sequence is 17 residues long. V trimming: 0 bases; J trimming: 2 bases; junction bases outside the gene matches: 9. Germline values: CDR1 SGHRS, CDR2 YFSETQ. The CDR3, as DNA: TGCGCCAGCAGCTTGGAACCCCGGGACAGGGAAACCTACGAGCAGTACTTC. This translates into CASSLEPRDRETYEQYF.